These T cell receptor beta chains were read from a single sample in a study of control samples from healthy donors and cancer patients. Some clones are missing from TCRdb's copy, which holds only in-frame ones; the method was immunoSEQ multiplex PCR. The sample lists about 180,000 clones; 94% were seen once. Sample: blood. All receptors come from a woman between 18 and 30 years old in good health. The CDR3 runs from the conserved cysteine through the conserved F or W. A D gene is named only where the DNA matches it firmly. Rows may omit the clone size; those that give it use once, few, many or a size class.

J	size	V	D	DNA	CDR3
TRBJ1-1	-	TRBV2	-	TGTGCCAGCAGTGTGGCCCTCTCAGAGGCTTTCTTT	CASSVALSEAFF
TRBJ2-7	-	TRBV6-5	TRBD1	TGTGCCAGCAGTTCCACTCGGACAGGGGGCCTCGAGCAGTACTTC	CASSSTRTGGLEQYF
TRBJ2-1	-	TRBV19	TRBD1	TGTGCCAGTAGTCCGGGACAGCACTACAATGAGCAGTTCTTC	CASSPGQHYNEQFF
TRBJ1-2	-	TRBV10-3	-	TGTGCCATCAGAGACACCCTTTTTACTAACTATGGCTACACCTTC	CAIRDTLFTNYGYTF
TRBJ2-1	-	TRBV5-1	TRBD1	TGCGCCAGCAGCTTGGAGGGGACAGGTAGTGAGCAGTTCTTC	CASSLEGTGSEQFF
TRBJ2-3	few	TRBV6-4	TRBD2	TGTGCCAGCAGTGACCGACTAGCGGGAGCAGATACGCAGTATTTT	CASSDRLAGADTQYF
TRBJ2-3	once	TRBV28	TRBD2	TGTGCCAGCAGCTCCTTGAGGCGGGGGAGCACAGATACGCAGTATTTT	CASSSLRRGSTDTQYF
TRBJ2-7	-	TRBV4-3	-	TGCGCCAGCAGCCAAGATCGCCTAGACTCCTACGAGCAGTACTTC	CASSQDRLDSYEQYF
TRBJ2-7	few	TRBV7-9	TRBD1	TGTGCCAGCAGCCCCGGACAGGGATACGACTACGAGCAGTACTTC	CASSPGQGYDYEQYF
TRBJ2-5	-	TRBV29-1	-	TGCAGCGTTGTTCAACGACCGGAGACCCAGTACTTC	CSVVQRPETQYF
TRBJ1-3	-	TRBV19	-	TGTGCCAGTAGTACAGGGACCTCCGGAAACACCATATATTTT	CASSTGTSGNTIYF
TRBJ2-7	-	TRBV19	TRBD1	TGTGCCAGTAGCCAACAGGGGTACGAGCAGTACTTC	CASSQQGYEQYF
TRBJ2-2	-	TRBV5-1	-	TGCGCCAGCAGCCCTCCCGTCCGGTCAGGGACTTTCACCGGGGAGCTGTTTTTT	CASSPPVRSGTFTGELFF
TRBJ1-1	-	TRBV3-1/TRBV3-2	-	TGTGCCAGCAGCCATACGGCCCTGGGAGTGAACACTGAAGCTTTCTTT	CASSHTALGVNTEAFF
TRBJ2-1	-	TRBV4-2	-	TGTGCCAGCAGCCTGATGAGGGGGACCGCCGACGGTGAGCAGTTCTTC	CASSLMRGTADGEQFF
TRBJ2-7	-	TRBV28	-	TGTGCCAGCAGTTTATCGGCTACAGGGGGGCCATCTAGGGAGGGTGAGCAGTACTTC	CASSLSATGGPSREGEQYF
TRBJ2-1	-	TRBV5-4	TRBD2	TGTGCCAGCAGAACTAGCGGCGGTACCTACAATGAGCAGTTCTTC	CASRTSGGTYNEQFF
TRBJ1-1	-	TRBV19	TRBD1	TGTGCCAGTAGGGACAGGGGGTATGGTGTTACTGAAGCTTTCTTT	CASRDRGYGVTEAFF
TRBJ1-5	-	TRBV28	TRBD1	TGTGCCAGCAGTTTGAGGAAGGACAGGGGAAACCTAGGGAATCAGCCCCAGCATTTT	CASSLRKDRGNLGNQPQHF
TRBJ2-1	-	TRBV9	-	TGTGCCAGCAGCGTAGATCCCAGAGACAATGAGCAGTTCTTC	CASSVDPRDNEQFF
TRBJ2-5	-	TRBV19	TRBD1	TGTGCCAGTAGTACCCAACAGGGGCCACAAGAGACCCAGTACTTC	CASSTQQGPQETQYF
TRBJ1-2	-	TRBV20-1	TRBD1	TGCTGTAGGGGGCGTGATGGCTACACCTTC	CCRGRDGYTF
TRBJ1-3	few	TRBV4-1	-	TGCGCCAGCAGCCAAGATGAGGCACCCCCGGGAAACACCATATATTTT	CASSQDEAPPGNTIYF
TRBJ1-1	-	TRBV18	TRBD1	TGTGCCAGCTCGCTGACAGGGGGCTTTGCTGAAGCTTTCTTT	CASSLTGGFAEAFF
TRBJ2-7	-	TRBV18	TRBD1	TGTGCCAGCTCACCAAAGGGACAGGGGGCAGGATACGAGCAGTACTTC	CASSPKGQGAGYEQYF